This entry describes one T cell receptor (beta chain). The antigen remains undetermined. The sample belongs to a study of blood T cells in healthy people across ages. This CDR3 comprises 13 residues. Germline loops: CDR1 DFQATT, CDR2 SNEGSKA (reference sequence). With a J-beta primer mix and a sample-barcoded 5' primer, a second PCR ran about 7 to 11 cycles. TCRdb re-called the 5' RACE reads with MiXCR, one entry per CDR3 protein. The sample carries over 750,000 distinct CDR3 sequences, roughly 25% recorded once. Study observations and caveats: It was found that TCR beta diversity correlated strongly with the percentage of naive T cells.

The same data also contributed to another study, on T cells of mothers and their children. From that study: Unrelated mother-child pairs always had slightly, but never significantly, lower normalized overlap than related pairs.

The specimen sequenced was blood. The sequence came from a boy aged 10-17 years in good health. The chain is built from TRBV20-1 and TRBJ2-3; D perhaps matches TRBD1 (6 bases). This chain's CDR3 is CGQYRASTDTQYF. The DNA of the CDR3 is TGCGGACAGTACAGGGCTAGCACAGATACGCAGTATTTT.